This record concerns one T cell receptor beta chain sequence. CDR1 and CDR2 from the germline V gene are SGHDN and FVKESK. V shed 5 bases, J shed 13 bases, and the junction held 7 bases outside the gene matches. The CDR3 is 12 amino acids. This sample was included in a study of T cell changes during pregnancy in multiple sclerosis. The method was immunoSEQ multiplex PCR; TCRdb's version includes in-frame clones alone and lacks a portion of them. Of roughly 70,000 clones detected, roughly 92% appear once; the ten largest clones hold about 2.5%. The sequences come from peripheral blood, collected before pregnancy. The chain is built from TRBV14 and TRBJ1-4, with 7 bases fitting TRBD1. This receptor was taken from a female donor with multiple sclerosis, enrolled in a pregnancy study. The CDR3 nucleotides are TGTGCCAGCAGCTTAGCAGGGGGTTCACTGTTTTTT. Its translation: CASSLAGGSLFF.